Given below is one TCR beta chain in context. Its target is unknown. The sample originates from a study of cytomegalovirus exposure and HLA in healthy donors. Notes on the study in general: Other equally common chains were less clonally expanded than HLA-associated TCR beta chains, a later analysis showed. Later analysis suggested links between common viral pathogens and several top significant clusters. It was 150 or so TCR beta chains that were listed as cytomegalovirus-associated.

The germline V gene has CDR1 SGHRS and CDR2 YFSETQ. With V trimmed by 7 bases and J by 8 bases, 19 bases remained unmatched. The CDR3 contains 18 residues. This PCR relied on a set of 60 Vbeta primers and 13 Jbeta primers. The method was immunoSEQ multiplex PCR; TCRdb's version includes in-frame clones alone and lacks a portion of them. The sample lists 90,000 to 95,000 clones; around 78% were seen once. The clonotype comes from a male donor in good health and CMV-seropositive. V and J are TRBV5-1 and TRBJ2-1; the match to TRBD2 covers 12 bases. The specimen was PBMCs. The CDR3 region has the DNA TGCGCCAGCCATCACCGGACTAGCGGGAACTCTTTAAGTGATGAGCAGTTCTTC. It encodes CASHHRTSGNSLSDEQFF.